The clone carrying this T cell receptor (beta chain) came up a few times. The antigen is not known. The data were obtained in a study of T-cell memory formation after mild COVID-19. Per germline, CDR1 MGHRA and CDR2 YSYEKL. Trimming took 1 base from V and 5 from J; bases not matched to a gene: 10. This CDR3 is built from 17 residues. TCRdb reprocessed the 5' RACE reads with MiXCR, giving one entry per CDR3 protein. The sample includes 98,000 or so distinct CDR3 sequences, around 17% seen only once; the top ten take roughly 5.5%. Study-wide results and caveats: Confirmation was lacking for SARS-CoV-2 specificity of second-wave clones that peaked on day 37. A subset of responding clones appeared in pre-infection memory, suggesting cross-reactive memory joined. CD4/CD8 balance characterized clones contracting day 15 to 85, and CD4+ skew characterized later expanders.

V is TRBV4-1 and J is TRBJ1-2; 10 bases align to TRBD1. Sequenced: PBMCs or a T cell subset sorted from them (not recorded which). The sequence was collected from a man aged 18 to 30 who had mild COVID-19 (a few samples of this study predate the infection). Cell type and time point are not known. CDR3 sequence reads: CASSQAHQGTGEYGYTF. The CDR3 bases are TGCGCCAGCAGCCAAGCCCACCAAGGGACAGGGGAATATGGCTACACCTTC.